A selection of T cell receptor beta chains follows, all from one sample in a study of identical twins. TCRdb reprocessed the 5' RACE reads with MiXCR, giving one entry per CDR3 protein. The repertoire holds around 370,000 distinct CDR3 sequences, with 8.5% to 10% as singletons. The sample consisted of naive T cells sorted from blood. The receptors were sampled from a woman aged 50 to 60 in good health. The CDR3 runs from the conserved cysteine through the conserved F or W. The order of the fields is V gene, CDR3 protein.

TRBV15 CATSLLDPGGTGELFF
TRBV28 CASIPGLTPGNSGANVLTF
TRBV5-1 CASSLLGRSTDTQYF
TRBV7-8 CASSLGPLVTSTDTQYF
TRBV7-3 CASSSTSGTRFF
TRBV29-1 CSAKGQPNQPQHF
TRBV6-5 CASSTRQGNEQFF
TRBV7-2 CASSAGTSGRNEQFF
TRBV5-6 CASSPGLAGAGYDEQFF
TRBV7-9 CASSLVSGDGNQPQHF
TRBV28 CASSPSYRVSEAFF
TRBV20-1 CSARGRDRGITGELFF
TRBV5-6 CASSLVGTSGGRSYNEQFF
TRBV30 CAWNLQGGQETQYF